The 18 T cell receptor beta chains reported below all come from one sample, sequenced in a study of identical twins. MiXCR was run by TCRdb on the 5' RACE reads, yielding one entry per CDR3 protein. The sample has about 660,000 distinct CDR3 sequences, 8.6% seen once; the top ten hold around 0.95%. The same data also went into a second study, on yellow fever vaccine responses in identical twins.

The specimen sequenced was PBMCs. Every receptor here comes from a woman aged 18-29 years in good health.

This clonotype turned up a few times. This chain joins TRBV6-5 and TRBJ2-5; 9 nucleotides align to TRBD1. The CDR3 sequence is 18 residues long. The J segment lost 0 bases and the V segment lost 0 bases, leaving 8 bases of the junction unmatched. Germline loops: CDR1 MNHEY, CDR2 SVGAGI. CDR3 bases: TGTGCCAGCAGTTACTCCTCTCGGGACAGGGAGGACCAAGAGACCCAGTACTTC. It yields the protein CASSYSSRDREDQETQYF.

The rearrangement links TRBV11-2 to TRBJ2-7; D may match TRBD1 or TRBD2 (5 bases each). V was shortened by 3 bases and J by 7 bases, with 19 bases between the two germline ends. The CDR3 loop spans 15 amino acids. CDR1 and CDR2 from the germline V gene are SGHAT and FQNNGV. DNA of the CDR3: TGTGCCAGCAGCTTCCGGGACGGGTCTTTAGGGGAGCAGTACTTC. Its protein is CASSFRDGSLGEQYF.

This clonotype came up many times. The DNA for the CDR3 is TGTGCCAGCAGCCCCGGGACAGGGGCGGGAGAGACCCAGTACTTC. Protein: CASSPGTGAGETQYF. The chain recombines TRBV27 with TRBJ2-5, with TRBD1 matching over 10 bases. CDR1 and CDR2 (germline): MNHEY, SMNVEV (reference sequence). Trimming took 6 bases from V and 4 from J; bases not matched to a gene: 8. The CDR3 loop spans 15 amino acids.

The J gene is TRBJ2-6, the V gene TRBV15, with 7 bases lining up with TRBD1. The CDR3 has 20 amino acids. V was pared by 5 bases and J by 0 bases, with 16 bases of the junction left unmatched. CDR1 and CDR2 (germline): LNHNV, YYDKDF (reference sequence). CDR3 nucleotide sequence: TGTGCCACCAGCGGAAGGGACAGCTCCGAAGAATACTCTGGGGCCAACGTCCTGACTTTC. The encoded protein is CATSGRDSSEEYSGANVLTF.

This clonotype was seen more than once but under ten times. The J gene is TRBJ2-7, the V gene TRBV20-1; 7 nucleotides agree with TRBD1. The ends lost 4 bases at V and 2 bases at J; junction bases unmatched: 14. This CDR3 region has 16 residues. Looked up from germline, CDR1 is DFQATT and CDR2 is SNEGSKA (reference sequence). CDR3 coding DNA: TGCAGTGCTACCGACGAGGGGACAGCTGAACCCTACGAGCAGTACTTC. Translated: CSATDEGTAEPYEQYF.

On this clonotype: This may be a read error: a much more frequent sequence differs by one nucleotide. A read error is likely, as this CDR3 ends without the conserved phenylalanine or tryptophan. This chain links TRBV12-3 or TRBV12-4 with TRBJ2-3; D gene uncertain. This CDR3 has 14 amino acids. Trimming cost V 5 bases and J 2 bases, with 11 bases left between them. CDR3 in amino acids: CASSPSTPTDTQYL. The CDR3 DNA reads TGTGCCAGCAGTCCCTCTACACCCACAGATACGCAGTATCTT.

This clonotype turned up a few times. The chain uses TRBV6-1 and TRBJ2-7, with D unclear. Germline V lookup: CDR1 MNHNS, CDR2 SASEGT. Trimming shortened V by 1 base and J by 0 bases, and 10 bases separated the two germline ends. The CDR3 consists of 15 residues. The CDR3 sequence is CASSEERRLSYEQYF. DNA of the CDR3: TGTGCCAGCAGTGAAGAACGACGCCTCTCCTACGAGCAGTACTTC.

Concerning this clonotype itself: The junction departs from the called germline gene at one end, perhaps through a read error. The chain carries TRBV10-2 and TRBJ2-7; 9 bases are shared with TRBD2. Germline values: CDR1 WSHSY, CDR2 SAAADI. This CDR3 has 12 residues. CDR3 sequence reads: CASSPRPTSGPF. CDR3 coding DNA: TGCGCCAGCAGCCCCCGCCCCACTAGCGGGCCGTTC.

This clonotype came up a few times. The chain joins TRBV12-3 or TRBV12-4 to TRBJ1-1; D gene ambiguous. V lost 6 bases, J lost 0 bases, and 14 bases lay in between. The CDR3 loop spans 15 amino acids. The CDR3 loop is CASSPHGFVNTEAFF. Here the CDR3 DNA reads TGTGCCAGCAGCCCTCACGGTTTTGTGAACACTGAAGCTTTCTTT.

The chain joins TRBV12-3 or TRBV12-4 to TRBJ1-6, with 8 positions matching TRBD1. The CDR3 is 15 amino acids. The ends lost 4 bases at V and 8 bases at J; junction bases unmatched: 7. In DNA form, the CDR3 reads TGTGCCAGCAGTTCAGGGGGCGCCCCCCATTCACCCCTCCACTTT. It specifies CASSSGGAPHSPLHF.

This clonotype was seen more than once but under ten times. This chain links TRBV24-1 with TRBJ2-7, with a tentative D call TRBD1 (6 bases). V lost 9 bases and J 1 base, leaving 15 bases between the germline ends. This CDR3 is 14 amino acids long. Germline CDR1 is KGHDR and CDR2 is SFDVKD. CDR3 bases: TGTGCCACCGGCAGGGGAAGGGGGTCCTACGAGCAGTACTTC. Translation gives CATGRGRGSYEQYF.

This clonotype was seen many times. The gene calls are TRBV6-5 and TRBJ2-5, with no clear D. The V and J ends lost 2 bases and 3 bases respectively, with 13 bases between them. The CDR3 is 15 residues long. CDR1 is MNHEY, CDR2 SVGAGI, per germline. This CDR3 reads CASSYRRVGKETQYF. DNA of the CDR3: TGTGCCAGCAGTTACCGCAGAGTGGGAAAAGAGACCCAGTACTTC.

This clonotype appeared many times. This sequence joins TRBV12-3 or TRBV12-4 and TRBJ2-7; D might be TRBD2 (5 bases). The CDR3 is made up of 12 amino acids. Between the trimmed V and J ends, which lost 6 bases and 2 bases, there was a span of 8 bases. The CDR3 here is CASRLGTYEQYF. CDR3 nucleotides: TGTGCCAGCAGACTAGGCACCTACGAGCAGTACTTC.

This clonotype was recorded many times. The chain uses TRBV7-9 and TRBJ2-2; possibly TRBD1 for D (6 bases). The V end lost 5 bases, the J end lost 4 bases, and 11 bases lay between the germline ends. CDR3 length: 14 residues. Germline values: CDR1 SEHNR, CDR2 FQNEAQ (reference sequence). The CDR3 region has the DNA TGTGCCAGCAGCCGGGACACAGTCACCGGGGAGCTGTTTTTT. Its translation is CASSRDTVTGELFF. The full variable domain, with the rest looked up from reference TRBV7-9 and TRBJ2-2, is DTGVSQNPRHKITKRGQNVTFRCDPISEHNRLYWYRQTLGQGPEFLTYFQNEAQLEKSRLLSDRFSAERPKGSFSTLEIQRTEQGDSAMYLCASSRDTVTGELFFGEGSRLTVL.

CDR3 nucleotide sequence: TGTGCCAGCAGCCAAGGAGGTGGAATGGATGAAAAACTGTTTTTT. Its protein product is CASSQGGGMDEKLFF. The chain recombines TRBV3-1 with TRBJ1-4; D unresolved. The germline V gene encodes CDR1 LGHDT and CDR2 YNNKEL (reference sequence). V was pared by 1 base and J by 6 bases, with 12 bases between. The CDR3 contains 15 residues.

The chain couples TRBV5-1 to TRBJ2-7, with TRBD2 matching 10 bases. The CDR3 spans 15 residues. The germline CDR1 and CDR2 sequences are SGHRS and YFSETQ. The J segment lost 3 bases and the V segment lost 4 bases, leaving 7 bases of the junction unmatched. This chain's CDR3 is CASSRLAGDDYEQYF. CDR3 nucleotides: TGCGCCAGCAGCCGTCTAGCGGGAGATGACTACGAGCAGTACTTC. The full variable domain, in which reference TRBV5-1 and TRBJ2-7 provide the parts outside the CDR3, is KAGVTQTPRYLIKTRGQQVTLSCSPISGHRSVSWYQQTPGQGLQFLFEYFSETQRNKGNFPGRFSGRQFSNSRSEMNVSTLELGDSALYLCASSRLAGDDYEQYFGPGTRLTVT.

This clonotype was counted between two and nine times. This chain connects TRBV5-1 to TRBJ2-3; TRBD2 agrees at 8 bases. This CDR3 is built from 17 residues. The trim removed 0 bases at V and 2 bases at J, leaving 8 bases unmatched. Germline V gene data show CDR1 as SGHRS and CDR2 as YFSETQ. The CDR3 region is CASSLAAAGGPTDTQYF. The CDR3, as DNA: TGCGCCAGCAGCTTGGCCGCGGCGGGGGGCCCCACAGATACGCAGTATTTT.

This clonotype occurred many times. The chain employs TRBV24-1 and TRBJ2-5; perhaps TRBD2 as D (5 bases). The CDR3 is made up of 14 amino acids. Germline values: CDR1 KGHDR, CDR2 SFDVKD. V was shortened by 7 bases and J by 5 bases, with 16 bases between the two germline ends. The CDR3 reads CATSASTSGETQYF. The CDR3 DNA is TGTGCCACCAGCGCTAGCACCTCCGGGGAGACCCAGTACTTC.